Listed below are T cell receptor beta chains from one sample, sequenced in a study of T cell responses to AZD1222 COVID-19 vaccine. Profiling relied on immunoSEQ multiplex PCR, and the TCRdb table lists in-frame clones only, not all of them. The repertoire holds some 150,000 clones, with less than 90% as singletons. The sequenced sample was peripheral blood, obtained after recovery from COVID-19. These receptors all come from an adult who had recovered from COVID-19. Each CDR3 is given with its conserved first and last residue. Fields, in order: CDR3 protein, CDR3 DNA, clone size, V gene, J gene, D gene. A D gene is named only where the DNA matches it firmly. Size tells how often a clone was seen (once, few, many) or the class of an expanded clone, and some rows leave it out.

CASTRQGVAYNEQFF,TGTGCCAGCACGAGACAGGGTGTGGCCTACAATGAGCAGTTCTTC,NA,TRBV6-5,TRBJ2-1,TRBD1
CASSYRAKQEAQETQYF,TGTGCCAGCAGTTACCGTGCCAAACAGGAGGCTCAAGAGACCCAGTACTTC,NA,TRBV6-2/TRBV6-3,TRBJ2-5,NA
CASSLLGDYEQYF,TGCGCCAGCAGCTTGTTAGGGGACTACGAGCAGTACTTC,NA,TRBV5-1,TRBJ2-7,NA
CASSLRRATEAFF,TGTGCCAGCAGTTTACGCAGGGCCACTGAAGCTTTCTTT,NA,TRBV27,TRBJ1-1,NA
CASSWRGGGNQPQHF,TGTGCCAGCAGCTGGAGGGGGGGCGGCAATCAGCCCCAGCATTTT,NA,TRBV27,TRBJ1-5,NA
CSVALAGITDTQYF,TGCAGCGTTGCTCTAGCGGGCATCACAGATACGCAGTATTTT,NA,TRBV29-1,TRBJ2-3,TRBD2
CASSQTGATSDEKLFF,TGCGCCAGCAGCCAGACAGGGGCCACATCCGATGAAAAACTGTTTTTT,NA,TRBV5-1,TRBJ1-4,TRBD1
CASSLTGSGGTEAFF,TGTGCCAGCAGCCTGACAGGGTCGGGAGGAACTGAAGCTTTCTTT,NA,TRBV7-2,TRBJ1-1,TRBD1
CASSPQVWHEQFF,TGTGCCAGCAGTCCCCAGGTATGGCATGAGCAGTTCTTC,NA,TRBV27,TRBJ2-1,NA
CASSLGGQGSYNEQFF,TGTGCCAGCAGCTTGGGCGGACAGGGTTCCTACAATGAGCAGTTCTTC,once,TRBV5-4,TRBJ2-1,TRBD1
CASSPRSGSSQGEKLFF,TGTGCCAGCTCACCACGGTCCGGTTCATCCCAAGGGGAAAAACTGTTTTTT,NA,TRBV18,TRBJ1-4,NA
CASSLSPRFNEQFF,TGTGCCAGCAGCTTATCCCCTAGGTTTAATGAGCAGTTCTTC,NA,TRBV7-7,TRBJ2-1,NA
CASSHEGGMGHQPQHF,TGTGCCAGCTCCCACGAGGGGGGGATGGGGCATCAGCCCCAGCATTTT,NA,TRBV18,TRBJ1-5,NA
CASSQGTGVPYNEQFF,TGTGCCAGCAGCCAAGGTACGGGAGTCCCCTACAATGAGCAGTTCTTC,once,TRBV3-1/TRBV3-2,TRBJ2-1,NA
CATSRSGQGNTEAFF,TGTGCCACCAGCAGATCGGGACAGGGGAACACTGAAGCTTTCTTT,NA,TRBV15,TRBJ1-1,TRBD1
CSVYTGGDTEAFF,TGCAGCGTCTACACAGGGGGCGACACTGAAGCTTTCTTT,NA,TRBV29-1,TRBJ1-1,TRBD1
CASSLETGSNEKLFF,TGCGCCAGCAGCTTGGAGACAGGGAGTAATGAAAAACTGTTTTTT,NA,TRBV5-1,TRBJ1-4,TRBD1
CASSQPGLNFHEQFF,TGTGCCAGCAGCCAGCCGGGACTAAACTTCCATGAGCAGTTCTTC,NA,TRBV3-1/TRBV3-2,TRBJ2-1,TRBD2
CASSISVQTTEAFF,TGTGCCAGTAGTATTTCTGTACAAACCACTGAAGCTTTCTTT,once,TRBV19,TRBJ1-1,NA
CSASTGGTGNTEAFF,TGCAGTGCTAGTACGGGGGGGACAGGGAACACTGAAGCTTTCTTT,NA,TRBV20-1,TRBJ1-1,TRBD1
CASSQDLPPSGRRYEQYF,TGCGCCAGCAGCCAAGATCTTCCGCCTAGCGGGAGGAGGTACGAGCAGTACTTC,NA,TRBV4-1,TRBJ2-7,TRBD2
CASSQDLQRGPRSTDTQYF,TGTGCCAGCAGCCAAGATCTCCAGCGGGGCCCGAGGAGCACAGATACGCAGTATTTT,NA,TRBV14,TRBJ2-3,TRBD2
CASSLVRGAFANEQFF,TGTGCCAGCAGCTTAGTTAGGGGGGCCTTCGCCAATGAGCAGTTCTTC,NA,TRBV7-2,TRBJ2-1,NA
CASKLQTNTEAFF,TGCGCCAGCAAGCTACAGACTAACACTGAAGCTTTCTTT,NA,TRBV5-1,TRBJ1-1,NA
CASSFQRRAGNTIYF,TGTGCCAGCAGTTTCCAAAGGCGAGCAGGAAACACCATATATTTT,few,TRBV27,TRBJ1-3,NA
CASSQSGAYGYTF,TGTGCCAGCAGCCAATCCGGGGCCTATGGCTACACCTTC,NA,TRBV3-1/TRBV3-2,TRBJ1-2,NA
CAISELAVHQYF,TGTGCCATCAGTGAGTTAGCGGTCCATCAGTATTTT,NA,TRBV10-3,TRBJ2-3,NA
CASSAGLAGGQETQYF,TGTGCCAGCAGCGCAGGACTAGCGGGGGGGCAGGAGACCCAGTACTTC,NA,TRBV7-3,TRBJ2-5,TRBD2
CASSYFQNSPLHF,TGTGCCAGCAGTTACTTCCAGAATTCACCCCTCCACTTT,NA,TRBV6-5,TRBJ1-6,NA
CASSETGKLQPQHF,TGTGCCAGCAGTGAGACAGGGAAACTCCAGCCCCAGCATTTT,once,TRBV2,TRBJ1-5,TRBD1
CASSPRGIGASAERNEQFF,TGTGCCAGCTCACCACGGGGGATAGGGGCTAGCGCTGAAAGGAATGAGCAGTTCTTC,NA,TRBV18,TRBJ2-1,NA
CASSLGTVYNSPLHF,TGTGCCAGCAGCCTTGGGACAGTTTATAATTCACCCCTCCACTTT,NA,TRBV14,TRBJ1-6,TRBD1
CASSEQVIHGYTF,TGTGCCAGCAGTGAACAGGTTATACATGGCTACACCTTC,NA,TRBV6-1,TRBJ1-2,NA